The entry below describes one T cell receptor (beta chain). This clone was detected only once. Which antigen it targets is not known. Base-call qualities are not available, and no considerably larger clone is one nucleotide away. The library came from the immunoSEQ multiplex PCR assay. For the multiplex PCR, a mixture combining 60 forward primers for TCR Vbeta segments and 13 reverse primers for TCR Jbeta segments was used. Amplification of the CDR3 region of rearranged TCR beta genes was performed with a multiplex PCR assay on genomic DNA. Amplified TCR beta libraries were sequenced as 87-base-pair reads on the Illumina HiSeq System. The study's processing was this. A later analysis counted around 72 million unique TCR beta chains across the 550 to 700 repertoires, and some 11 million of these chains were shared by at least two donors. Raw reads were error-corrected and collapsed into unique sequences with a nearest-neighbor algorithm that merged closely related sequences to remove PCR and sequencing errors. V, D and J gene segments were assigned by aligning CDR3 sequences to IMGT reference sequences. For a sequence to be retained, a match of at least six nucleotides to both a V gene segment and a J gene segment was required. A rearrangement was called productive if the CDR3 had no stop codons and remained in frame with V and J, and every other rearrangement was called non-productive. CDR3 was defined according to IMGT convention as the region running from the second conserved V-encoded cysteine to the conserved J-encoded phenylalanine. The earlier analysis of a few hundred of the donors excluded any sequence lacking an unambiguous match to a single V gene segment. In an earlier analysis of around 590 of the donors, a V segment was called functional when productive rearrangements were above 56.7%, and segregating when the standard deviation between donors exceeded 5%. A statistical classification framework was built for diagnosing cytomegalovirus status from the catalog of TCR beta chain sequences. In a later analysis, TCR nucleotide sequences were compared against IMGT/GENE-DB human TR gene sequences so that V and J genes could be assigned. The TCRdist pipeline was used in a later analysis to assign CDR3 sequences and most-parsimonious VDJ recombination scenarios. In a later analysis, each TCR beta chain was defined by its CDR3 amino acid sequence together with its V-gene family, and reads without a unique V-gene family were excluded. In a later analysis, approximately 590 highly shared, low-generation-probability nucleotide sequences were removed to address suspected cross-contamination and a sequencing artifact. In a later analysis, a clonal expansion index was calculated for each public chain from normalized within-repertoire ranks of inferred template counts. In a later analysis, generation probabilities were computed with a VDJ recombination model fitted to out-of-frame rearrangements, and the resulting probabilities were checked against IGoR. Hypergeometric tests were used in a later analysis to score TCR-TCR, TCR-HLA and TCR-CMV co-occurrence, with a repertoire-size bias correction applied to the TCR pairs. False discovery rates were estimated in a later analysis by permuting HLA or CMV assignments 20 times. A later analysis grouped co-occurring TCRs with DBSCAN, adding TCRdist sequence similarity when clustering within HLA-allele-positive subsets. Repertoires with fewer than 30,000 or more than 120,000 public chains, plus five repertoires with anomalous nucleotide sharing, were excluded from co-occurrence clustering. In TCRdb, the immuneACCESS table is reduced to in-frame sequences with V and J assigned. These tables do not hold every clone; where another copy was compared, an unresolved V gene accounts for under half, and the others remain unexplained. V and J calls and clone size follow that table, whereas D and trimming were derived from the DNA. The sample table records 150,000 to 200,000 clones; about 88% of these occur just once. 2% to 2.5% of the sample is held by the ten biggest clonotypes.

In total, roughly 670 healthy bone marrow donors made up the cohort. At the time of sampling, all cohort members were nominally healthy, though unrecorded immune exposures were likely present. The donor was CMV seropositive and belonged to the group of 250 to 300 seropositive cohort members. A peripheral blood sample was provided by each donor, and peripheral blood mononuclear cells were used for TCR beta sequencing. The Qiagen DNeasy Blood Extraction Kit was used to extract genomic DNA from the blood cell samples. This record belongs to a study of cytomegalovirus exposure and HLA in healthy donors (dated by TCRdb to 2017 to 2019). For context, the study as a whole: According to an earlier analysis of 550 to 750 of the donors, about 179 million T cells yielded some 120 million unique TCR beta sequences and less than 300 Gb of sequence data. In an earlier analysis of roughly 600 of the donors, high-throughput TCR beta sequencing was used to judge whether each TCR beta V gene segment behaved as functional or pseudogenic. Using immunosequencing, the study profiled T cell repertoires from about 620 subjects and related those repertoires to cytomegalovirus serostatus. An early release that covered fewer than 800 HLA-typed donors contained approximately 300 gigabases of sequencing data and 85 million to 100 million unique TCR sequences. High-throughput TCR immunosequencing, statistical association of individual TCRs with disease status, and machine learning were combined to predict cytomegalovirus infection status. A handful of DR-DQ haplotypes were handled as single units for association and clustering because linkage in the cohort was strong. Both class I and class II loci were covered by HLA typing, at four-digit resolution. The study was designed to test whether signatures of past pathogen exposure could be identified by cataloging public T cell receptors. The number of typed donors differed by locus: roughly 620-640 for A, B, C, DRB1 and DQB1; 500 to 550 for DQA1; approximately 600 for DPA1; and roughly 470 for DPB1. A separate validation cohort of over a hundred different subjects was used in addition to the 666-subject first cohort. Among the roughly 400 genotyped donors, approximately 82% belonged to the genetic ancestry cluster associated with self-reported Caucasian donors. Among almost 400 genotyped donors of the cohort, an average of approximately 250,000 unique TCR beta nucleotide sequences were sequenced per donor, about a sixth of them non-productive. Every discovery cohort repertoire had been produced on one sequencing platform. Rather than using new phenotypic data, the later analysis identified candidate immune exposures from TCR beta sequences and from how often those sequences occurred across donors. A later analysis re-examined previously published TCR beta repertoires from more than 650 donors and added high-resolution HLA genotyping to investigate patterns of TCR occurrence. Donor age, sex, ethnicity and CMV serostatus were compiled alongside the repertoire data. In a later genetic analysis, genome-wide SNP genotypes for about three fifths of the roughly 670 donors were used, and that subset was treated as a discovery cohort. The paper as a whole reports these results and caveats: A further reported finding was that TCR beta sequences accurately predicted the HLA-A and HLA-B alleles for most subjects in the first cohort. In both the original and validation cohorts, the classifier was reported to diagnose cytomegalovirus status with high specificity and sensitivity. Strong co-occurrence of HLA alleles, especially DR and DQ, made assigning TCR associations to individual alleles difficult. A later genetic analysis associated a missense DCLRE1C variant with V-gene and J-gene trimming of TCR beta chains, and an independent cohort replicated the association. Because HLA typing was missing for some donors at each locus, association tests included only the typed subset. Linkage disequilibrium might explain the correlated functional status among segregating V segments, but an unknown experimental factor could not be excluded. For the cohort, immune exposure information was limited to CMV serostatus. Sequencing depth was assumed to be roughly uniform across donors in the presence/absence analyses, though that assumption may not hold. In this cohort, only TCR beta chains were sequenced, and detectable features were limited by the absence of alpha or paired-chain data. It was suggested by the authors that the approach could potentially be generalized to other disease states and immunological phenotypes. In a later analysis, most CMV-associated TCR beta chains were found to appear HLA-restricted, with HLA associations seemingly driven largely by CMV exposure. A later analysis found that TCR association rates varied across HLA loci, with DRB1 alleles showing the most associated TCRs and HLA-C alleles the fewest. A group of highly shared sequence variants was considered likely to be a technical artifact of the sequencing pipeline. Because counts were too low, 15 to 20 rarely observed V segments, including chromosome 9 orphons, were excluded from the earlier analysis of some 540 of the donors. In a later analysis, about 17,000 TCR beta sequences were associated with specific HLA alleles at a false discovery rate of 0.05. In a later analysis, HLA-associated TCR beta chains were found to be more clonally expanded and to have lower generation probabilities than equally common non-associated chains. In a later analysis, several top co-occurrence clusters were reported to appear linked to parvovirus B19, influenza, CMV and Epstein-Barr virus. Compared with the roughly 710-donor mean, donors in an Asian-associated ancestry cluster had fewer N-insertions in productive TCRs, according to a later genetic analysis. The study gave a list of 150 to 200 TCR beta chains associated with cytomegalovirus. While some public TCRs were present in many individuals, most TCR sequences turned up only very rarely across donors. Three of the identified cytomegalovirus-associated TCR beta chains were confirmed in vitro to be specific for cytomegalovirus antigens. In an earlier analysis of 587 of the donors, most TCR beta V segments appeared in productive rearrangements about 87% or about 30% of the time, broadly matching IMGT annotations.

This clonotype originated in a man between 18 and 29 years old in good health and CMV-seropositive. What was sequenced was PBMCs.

The CDR3 region has the sequence CASIDRTSGGQTQYF. The sequence in DNA is TGTGCCAGCATCGATCGGACTAGCGGGGGACAGACCCAGTACTTC. The rearranged chain carries TRBV5-8 and TRBJ2-5; 13 central bases correspond to TRBD2. For this chain, trimming is 6 bases at the V end and 6 bases at the J end, and the number of junction bases without a gene match is 8. Looking up the germline V gene yields CDR1 SGHTS and CDR2 YDEGEE. The CDR3, cysteine through phenylalanine, is 15 amino acids long. CDR3 DNA is the only sequence kept; it has 45 bases, read in frame from the first base. When the CDR3 is completed using the reference TRBV5-8 and TRBJ2-5 genes on either side, the full variable domain is EAGVTQSPTHLIKTRGQQATLRCSPISGHTSVYWYQQALGLGLQFLLWYDEGEERNRGNFPPRFSGRQFPNYSSELNVNALELEDSALYLCASIDRTSGGQTQYFGPGTRLLVL.